The text below deals with one T cell receptor (beta chain). Germline V gene data show CDR1 as SGDLS and CDR2 as YYNGEE. Trimming cost V 0 bases and J 5 bases; bases outside gene matches: 11. The CDR3 totals 18 residues. Using immunoSEQ multiplex PCR, the repertoire was profiled, and TCRdb retains in-frame clones only, with some absent. The profile covers around 300,000 clones, with roughly 88% appearing a single time and 11% taken by the ten largest. This record comes from a study of blood T cell repertoires in COVID-19. Whole-study context: Samples taken during acute and convalescent COVID-19 were collected in the United States, Italy and Spain. T cells, B-cell-depleted T cells, or PBMCs supplied cDNA or gDNA.

Sequencing was done on a sample of peripheral blood. The V call is TRBV9, the J call TRBJ2-2, with 9 bases identical to TRBD2. The TCR was taken from a woman between 70 and 85 years old with acute or convalescent COVID-19. CDR3 in DNA: TGTGCCAGCAGCGTAGCCGGCGGGGGGGCCGGTACAACCGGGGAGCTGTTTTTT. This translates into CASSVAGGGAGTTGELFF.